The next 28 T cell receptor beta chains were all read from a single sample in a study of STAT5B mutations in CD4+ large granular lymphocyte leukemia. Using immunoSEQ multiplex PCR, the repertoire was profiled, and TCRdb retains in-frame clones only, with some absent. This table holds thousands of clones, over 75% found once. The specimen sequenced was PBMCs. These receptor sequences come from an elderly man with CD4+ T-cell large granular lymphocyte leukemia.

CDR3 coding DNA: TGTGCCAGCAGCTTAGAAAGAGGCGACGGCTACACCTTC. This gives the protein CASSLERGDGYTF. The genes are TRBV7-9 and TRBJ1-2; D unclear. The length of the CDR3 is 13 residues. V lost 1 base to trimming and J lost 8 bases, with 11 bases between them. Germline V CDR1 and CDR2: SEHNR, FQNEAQ (reference sequence).

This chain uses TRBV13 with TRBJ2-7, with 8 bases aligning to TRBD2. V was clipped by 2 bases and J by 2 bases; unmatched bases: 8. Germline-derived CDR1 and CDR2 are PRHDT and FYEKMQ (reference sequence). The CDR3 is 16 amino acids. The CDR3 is CASSLTERGNPYEQYF. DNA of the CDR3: TGTGCCAGCAGCTTAACAGAGCGGGGGAACCCCTACGAGCAGTACTTC.

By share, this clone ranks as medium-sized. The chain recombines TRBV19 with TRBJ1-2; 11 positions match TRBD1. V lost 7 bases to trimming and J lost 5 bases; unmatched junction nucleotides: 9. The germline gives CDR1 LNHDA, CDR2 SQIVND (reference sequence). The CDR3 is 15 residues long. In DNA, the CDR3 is TGTGCCAGTACCAGACCAGGGACAGGGGGATATGGCTACACCTTC. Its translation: CASTRPGTGGYGYTF.

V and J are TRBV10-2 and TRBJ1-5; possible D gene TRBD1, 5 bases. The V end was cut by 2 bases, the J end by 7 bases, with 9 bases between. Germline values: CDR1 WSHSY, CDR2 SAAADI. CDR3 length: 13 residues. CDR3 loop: CASSEQGQQPQHF. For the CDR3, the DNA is TGCGCCAGCAGTGAGCAGGGCCAGCAGCCCCAGCATTTT.

The CDR3 loop is CASSPARSSLGYTF. CDR3 nucleotide sequence: TGTGCCAGCAGCCCCGCAAGGTCTTCCCTGGGCTACACCTTC. V usage is TRBV7-9 and J usage is TRBJ1-2; no firm D call. Germline V lookup: CDR1 SEHNR, CDR2 FQNEAQ (reference sequence). This CDR3 has 14 residues. Trimming took off 5 bases at V and 8 bases at J, with 18 bases between the two ends. Full variable domain (rest looked up from reference TRBV7-9 and TRBJ1-2): DTGVSQNPRHKITKRGQNVTFRCDPISEHNRLYWYRQTLGQGPEFLTYFQNEAQLEKSRLLSDRFSAERPKGSFSTLEIQRTEQGDSAMYLCASSPARSSLGYTFGSGTRLTVV.

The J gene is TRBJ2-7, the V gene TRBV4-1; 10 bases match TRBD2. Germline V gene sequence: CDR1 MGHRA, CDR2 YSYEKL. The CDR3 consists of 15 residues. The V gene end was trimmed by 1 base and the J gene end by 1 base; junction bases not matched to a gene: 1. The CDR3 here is CASSQGSGRSYEQYF. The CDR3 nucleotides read TGCGCCAGCAGCCAAGGTAGCGGGAGGTCCTACGAGCAGTACTTC.

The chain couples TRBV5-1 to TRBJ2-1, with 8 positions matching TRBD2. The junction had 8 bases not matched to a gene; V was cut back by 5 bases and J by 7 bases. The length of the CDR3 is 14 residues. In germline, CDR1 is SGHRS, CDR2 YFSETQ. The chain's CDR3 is CASSSLAGRNEQFF. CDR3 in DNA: TGCGCCAGCAGTTCTTTAGCGGGGCGAAATGAGCAGTTCTTC.

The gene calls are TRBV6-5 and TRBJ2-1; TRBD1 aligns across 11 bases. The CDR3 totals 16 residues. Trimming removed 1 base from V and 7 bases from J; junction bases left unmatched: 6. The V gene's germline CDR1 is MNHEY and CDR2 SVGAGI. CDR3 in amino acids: CASSYLGQGGVNEQFF. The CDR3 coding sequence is TGTGCCAGCAGTTACTTGGGACAGGGGGGAGTGAATGAGCAGTTCTTC.

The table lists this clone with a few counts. CDR3 residues: CASSELASVAFF. The CDR3 coding sequence is TGTGCCAGCAGTGAATTGGCGTCCGTAGCTTTCTTT. The chain uses TRBV2 and TRBJ1-1; D unclear. This CDR3 contains 12 residues. V was cut by 2 bases and J by 10 bases, with 11 bases left in between. Germline V lookup: CDR1 SNHLY, CDR2 FYNNEI.

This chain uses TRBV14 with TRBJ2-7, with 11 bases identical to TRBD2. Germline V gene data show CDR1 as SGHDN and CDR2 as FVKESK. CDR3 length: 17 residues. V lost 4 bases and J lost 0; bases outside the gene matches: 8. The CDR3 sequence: CASSPGYGTSGSYEQYF. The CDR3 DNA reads TGTGCCAGCAGCCCAGGGTATGGGACTAGCGGCTCCTACGAGCAGTACTTC.

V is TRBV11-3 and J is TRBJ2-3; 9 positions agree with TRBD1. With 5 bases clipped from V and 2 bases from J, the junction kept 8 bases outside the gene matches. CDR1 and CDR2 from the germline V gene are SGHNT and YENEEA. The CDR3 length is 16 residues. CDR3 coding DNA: TGTGCCAGCAGCGAACGGACAGGGGCTTTCACAGATACGCAGTATTTT. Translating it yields CASSERTGAFTDTQYF.

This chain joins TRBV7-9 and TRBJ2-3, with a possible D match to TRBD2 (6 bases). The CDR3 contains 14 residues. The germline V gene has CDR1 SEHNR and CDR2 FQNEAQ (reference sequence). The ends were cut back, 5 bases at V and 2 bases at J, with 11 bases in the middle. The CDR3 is CASSPGLYTDTQYF. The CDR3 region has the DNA TGTGCCAGCAGCCCGGGACTTTACACAGATACGCAGTATTTT.

The CDR3 here is CASSLVPAGLGEMYF. The CDR3 bases are TGTGCCAGCAGCTTAGTTCCGGCGGGCCTCGGAGAGATGTACTTC. V usage is TRBV7-2 and J usage is TRBJ2-7; possibly TRBD2 for D (5 bases). CDR3 size: 15 residues. Germline values: CDR1 SGHTA, CDR2 FQGNSA. Trimming left V 1 base short and J 12 bases short, with 22 bases between.

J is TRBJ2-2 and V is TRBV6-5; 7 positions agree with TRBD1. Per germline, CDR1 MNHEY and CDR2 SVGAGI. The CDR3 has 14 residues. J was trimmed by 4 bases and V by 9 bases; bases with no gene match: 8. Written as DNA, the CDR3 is TGTGCCAGTAAAAGACAGGGCTCCACCGGGGAGCTGTTTTTT. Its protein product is CASKRQGSTGELFF.

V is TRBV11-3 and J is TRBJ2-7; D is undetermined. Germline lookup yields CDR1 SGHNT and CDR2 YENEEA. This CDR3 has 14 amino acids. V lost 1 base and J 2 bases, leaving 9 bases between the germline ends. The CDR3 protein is CASSLAGRAYEQYF. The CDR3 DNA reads TGTGCCAGCAGCTTAGCTGGACGGGCCTACGAGCAGTACTTC.

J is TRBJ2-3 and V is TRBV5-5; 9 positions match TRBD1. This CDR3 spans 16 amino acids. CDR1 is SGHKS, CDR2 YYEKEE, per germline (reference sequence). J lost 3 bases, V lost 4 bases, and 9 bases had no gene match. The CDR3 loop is CASSLSDRGVTDTQYF. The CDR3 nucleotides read TGTGCCAGCAGCCTCTCCGACAGGGGGGTAACAGATACGCAGTATTTT.

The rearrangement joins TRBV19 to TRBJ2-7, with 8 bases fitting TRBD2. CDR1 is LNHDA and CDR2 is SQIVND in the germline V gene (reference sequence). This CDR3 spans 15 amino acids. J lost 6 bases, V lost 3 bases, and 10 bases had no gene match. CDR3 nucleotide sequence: TGTGCCAGTAGTATGACCGGGGGGGCCCCCCTCGAGCAGTACTTC. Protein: CASSMTGGAPLEQYF.

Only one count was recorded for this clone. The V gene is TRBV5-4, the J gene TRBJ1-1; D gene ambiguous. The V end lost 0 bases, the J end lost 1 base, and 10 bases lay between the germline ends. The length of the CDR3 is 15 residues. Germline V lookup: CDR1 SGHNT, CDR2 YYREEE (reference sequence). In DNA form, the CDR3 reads TGTGCCAGCAGCTTGGACGGGCCCAGGAACACTGAAGCTTTCTTT. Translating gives CASSLDGPRNTEAFF.

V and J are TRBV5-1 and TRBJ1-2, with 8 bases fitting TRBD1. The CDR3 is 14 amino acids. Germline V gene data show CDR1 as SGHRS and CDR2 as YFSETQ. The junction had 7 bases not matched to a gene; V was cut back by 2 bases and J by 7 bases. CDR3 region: CASSFQTGEIGYTF. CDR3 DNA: TGCGCCAGCAGCTTCCAGACAGGGGAAATTGGCTACACCTTC. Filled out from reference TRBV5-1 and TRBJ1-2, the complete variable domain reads KAGVTQTPRYLIKTRGQQVTLSCSPISGHRSVSWYQQTPGQGLQFLFEYFSETQRNKGNFPGRFSGRQFSNSRSEMNVSTLELGDSALYLCASSFQTGEIGYTFGSGTRLTVV.

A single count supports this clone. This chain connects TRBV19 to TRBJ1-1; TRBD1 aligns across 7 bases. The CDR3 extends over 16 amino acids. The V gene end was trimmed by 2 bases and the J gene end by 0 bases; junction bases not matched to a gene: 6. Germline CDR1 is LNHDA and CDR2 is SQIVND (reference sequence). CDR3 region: CASSIQGGRMNTEAFF. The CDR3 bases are TGTGCCAGTAGTATACAGGGGGGGAGGATGAACACTGAAGCTTTCTTT. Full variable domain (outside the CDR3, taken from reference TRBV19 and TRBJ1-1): DGGITQSPKYLFRKEGQNVTLSCEQNLNHDAMYWYRQDPGQGLRLIYYSQIVNDFQKGDIAEGYSVSREKKESFPLTVTSAQKNPTAFYLCASSIQGGRMNTEAFFGQGTRLTVV.

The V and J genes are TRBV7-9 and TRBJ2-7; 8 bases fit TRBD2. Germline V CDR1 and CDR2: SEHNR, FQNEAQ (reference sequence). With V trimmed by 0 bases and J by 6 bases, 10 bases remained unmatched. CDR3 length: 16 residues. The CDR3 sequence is CASSLASGATAGEQYF. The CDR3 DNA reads TGTGCCAGCAGCTTAGCTAGCGGGGCAACGGCGGGCGAGCAGTACTTC.

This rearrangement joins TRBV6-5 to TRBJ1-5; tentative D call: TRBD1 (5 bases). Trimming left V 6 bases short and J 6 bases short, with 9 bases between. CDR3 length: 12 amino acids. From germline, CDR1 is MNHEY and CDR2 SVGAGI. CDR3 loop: CASRGEGQPQHF. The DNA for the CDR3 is TGTGCCAGCAGGGGGGAGGGTCAGCCCCAGCATTTT.

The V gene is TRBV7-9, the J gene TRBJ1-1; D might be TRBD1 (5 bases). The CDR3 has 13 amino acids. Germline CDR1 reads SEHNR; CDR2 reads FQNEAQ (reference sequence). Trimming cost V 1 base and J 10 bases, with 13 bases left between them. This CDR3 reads CASSLGTRSRAFF. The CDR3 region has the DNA TGTGCCAGCAGCTTAGGGACAAGGTCTAGAGCTTTCTTT.

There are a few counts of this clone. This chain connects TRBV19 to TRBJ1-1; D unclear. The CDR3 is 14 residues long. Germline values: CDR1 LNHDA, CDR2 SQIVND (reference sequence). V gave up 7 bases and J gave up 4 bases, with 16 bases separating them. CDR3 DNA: TGTGCCAGTACGCGGCAGGCCTTGGGCACTGAAGCTTTCTTT. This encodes CASTRQALGTEAFF.

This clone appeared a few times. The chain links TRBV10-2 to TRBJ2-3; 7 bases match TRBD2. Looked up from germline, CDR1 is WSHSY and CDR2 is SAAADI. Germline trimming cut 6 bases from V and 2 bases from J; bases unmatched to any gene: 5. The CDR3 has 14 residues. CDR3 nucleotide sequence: TGCGCCAGCAGGCGACTAGCCCCCACAGATACGCAGTATTTT. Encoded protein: CASRRLAPTDTQYF.

The CDR3 is CASSEAAGSTDTQYF. CDR3 coding DNA: TGTGCCAGCAGTGAAGCAGCGGGGAGCACAGATACGCAGTATTTT. The chain carries TRBV6-4 and TRBJ2-3; 7 bases fit TRBD2. V trimming: 3 bases; J trimming: 0 bases; junction bases outside the gene matches: 3. The CDR3 is 15 amino acids. Germline V lookup: CDR1 MRHNA, CDR2 SNTAGT.

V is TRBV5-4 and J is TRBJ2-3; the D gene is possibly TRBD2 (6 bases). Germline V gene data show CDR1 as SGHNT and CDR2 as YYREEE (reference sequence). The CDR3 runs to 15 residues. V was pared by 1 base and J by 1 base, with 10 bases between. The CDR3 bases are TGTGCCAGCAGCTTGAGCTGGGGGGGCACAGATACGCAGTATTTT. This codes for CASSLSWGGTDTQYF.

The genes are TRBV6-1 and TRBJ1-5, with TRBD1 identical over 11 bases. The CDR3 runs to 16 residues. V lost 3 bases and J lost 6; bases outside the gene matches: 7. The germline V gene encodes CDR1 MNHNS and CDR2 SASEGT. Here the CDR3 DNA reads TGTGCCAGCAGTGATAGGACAGGGGGCGCGTTTCAGCCCCAGCATTTT. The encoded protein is CASSDRTGGAFQPQHF.